What follows are 24 T cell receptor beta chains derived from one specimen sequenced in a study of cytomegalovirus exposure and HLA in healthy donors (dated by TCRdb to the late 2010s). Preparation of the library involved the immunoSEQ multiplex PCR assay. TCRdb carries this immuneACCESS record with in-frame sequences only. Its versions omit some clonotypes, under half of them owing to an unresolved V gene in the studies checked, with the rest unexplained. This sample comprises under 250,000 clones, around 80% of them detected only once. The top ten hold over 0.95% of the sample. Sequenced input: PBMCs. These receptors were collected from a woman aged 25-40 years in good health and CMV-seronegative.

The chain combines TRBV6-1 with TRBJ2-7; no definite D call. Germline V CDR1 and CDR2: MNHNS, SASEGT. The ends were cut back, 2 bases at V and 1 base at J, with 21 bases in the middle. The CDR3 length is 18 residues. CDR3 sequence reads: CASSEKLSGRSNSYEQYF. DNA of the CDR3: TGTGCCAGCAGTGAAAAACTATCCGGCAGATCAAATTCCTACGAGCAGTACTTC.

The genes are TRBV19 and TRBJ1-5; 10 bases align to TRBD1. CDR1 and CDR2 from the germline V gene are LNHDA and SQIVND (reference sequence). The V segment lost 5 bases and the J segment 2 bases; nucleotides outside the gene matches: 6. The CDR3 is made up of 16 amino acids. The CDR3 protein is CASSPRDRGGNQPQHF. Here the CDR3 DNA reads TGTGCCAGTAGTCCTCGGGACAGGGGTGGCAATCAGCCCCAGCATTTT.

This clone has only one observation. V gene TRBV5-1 combines with J gene TRBJ2-5; TRBD2 matches at 12 bases. This CDR3 contains 15 residues. The germline CDR1 and CDR2 sequences are SGHRS and YFSETQ. V was clipped by 5 bases and J by 2 bases; unmatched bases: 4. CDR3 sequence reads: CASRTSGSFQETQYF. As DNA, the CDR3 is TGCGCCAGCAGGACTAGCGGGAGCTTTCAAGAGACCCAGTACTTC.

This chain links TRBV7-9 with TRBJ2-4; no definite D call. Germline CDR1 is SEHNR and CDR2 is FQNEAQ (reference sequence). V was shortened by 1 base and J by 0 bases, with 10 bases between the two germline ends. The CDR3 has 16 amino acids. CDR3 sequence: CASSLVASRAKNIQYF. Here the CDR3 DNA reads TGTGCCAGCAGCTTAGTCGCATCCAGAGCCAAAAACATTCAGTACTTC.

The chain uses TRBV7-3 and TRBJ1-1, with TRBD1 as a possible D gene (6 bases). CDR3 length equals 15 residues. Trimming removed 5 bases at V and 1 base at J, with 14 bases between. CDR1 SGHTA and CDR2 FQGTGA come from the germline V gene. In DNA form, the CDR3 reads TGTGCCAGCAGCCCCCGCCCGACAGGGAACACTGAAGCTTTCTTT. Translated, it gives CASSPRPTGNTEAFF.

CDR3 sequence (DNA): TGTGCCAGCAAATACGGGGAGGGCGGCACTGAAGCTTTCTTT. Protein product: CASKYGEGGTEAFF. This chain uses TRBV9 with TRBJ1-1; the D is unclear. Between the trimmed V and J ends, which lost 6 bases and 4 bases, there was a span of 16 bases. The V gene's germline CDR1 is SGDLS and CDR2 YYNGEE. The CDR3 consists of 14 residues.

The chain joins TRBV10-1 to TRBJ2-1; 11 nucleotides line up with TRBD2. This CDR3 is built from 19 residues. From germline, CDR1 is WNHNN and CDR2 SYGVQD (reference sequence). Trimming cost V 4 bases and J 0 bases; bases outside gene matches: 11. CDR3 in amino acids: CASSGPLAGGVSSYNEQFF. As DNA, the CDR3 is TGCGCCAGCAGTGGTCCGCTAGCGGGGGGCGTAAGCTCCTACAATGAGCAGTTCTTC.

This sequence joins TRBV29-1 and TRBJ2-7; 12 nucleotides line up with TRBD2. In germline, CDR1 is SQVTM, CDR2 ANQGSEA. The V gene end was trimmed by 8 bases and the J gene end by 5 bases; junction bases not matched to a gene: 10. This CDR3 contains 14 residues. The CDR3 DNA is TGCAGCCGAAAGACTAGCGGGAGAGACCACGAGCAGTACTTC. It codes for CSRKTSGRDHEQYF.

V usage is TRBV10-3 and J usage is TRBJ2-1; TRBD2 might be the D (6 bases). With 3 bases removed from V and 9 bases from J, the gap between germline ends came to 12 bases. This CDR3 region has 13 residues. Germline V gene sequence: CDR1 ENHRY, CDR2 SYGVKD. The CDR3 nucleotides read TGTGCCATCAGTGACAGGGAGGAAAGTGAGCAGTTCTTC. This translates into CAISDREESEQFF.

This sequence joins TRBV5-4 and TRBJ2-1, with D possibly being TRBD1 (5 bases). V gave up 4 bases and J gave up 12 bases, with 17 bases separating them. Germline-derived CDR1 and CDR2 are SGHNT and YYREEE (reference sequence). The length of the CDR3 is 13 residues. CDR3 sequence: CASSTRSGRGQFF. The CDR3 DNA is TGTGCCAGCAGCACGAGGTCCGGTAGGGGGCAGTTCTTC.

This chain links TRBV6-5 with TRBJ2-1, with 9 bases fitting TRBD2. This CDR3 contains 16 residues. Germline CDR1 and CDR2: MNHEY and SVGAGI. V shed 0 bases, J shed 4 bases, and the junction held 4 bases outside the gene matches. CDR3 protein: CASSYSKSGGYNEQFF. The DNA for the CDR3 is TGTGCCAGCAGTTACTCGAAGAGCGGGGGGTACAATGAGCAGTTCTTC.

This chain connects TRBV27 to TRBJ1-5; possibly TRBD1 for D (5 bases). With 2 bases removed from V and 4 bases from J, the gap between germline ends came to 9 bases. The CDR3 has 14 amino acids. Looked up from germline, CDR1 is MNHEY and CDR2 is SMNVEV (reference sequence). The CDR3 is CASSLDRMNQPQHF. The CDR3, as DNA: TGTGCCAGCAGTTTAGACAGAATGAATCAGCCCCAGCATTTT.

In DNA form, the CDR3 reads TGTGCCAGCCCCGGGGGTCCCACAGATACGCAGTATTTT. Amino acids: CASPGGPTDTQYF. The gene calls are TRBV5-4 and TRBJ2-3; tentatively, D is TRBD2 (6 bases). The CDR3 covers 13 residues. V lost 7 bases to trimming and J lost 2 bases, with 11 bases between them. Germline V lookup: CDR1 SGHNT, CDR2 YYREEE (reference sequence).

The V gene is TRBV20-1, the J gene TRBJ1-1, with D uncertain. The CDR3 is made up of 11 amino acids. With 3 bases removed from V and 6 bases from J, the gap between germline ends came to 8 bases. Germline values: CDR1 DFQATT, CDR2 SNEGSKA (reference sequence). CDR3 in DNA: TGCAGTGCTAGCGGGGTGGCTGAAGCTTTCTTT. Amino acids: CSASGVAEAFF.

The V call is TRBV6-6, the J call TRBJ1-2; D is perhaps TRBD1 (5 bases). Per the germline V gene, CDR1 is MNHNY and CDR2 is SVGAGI (reference sequence). This CDR3 has 14 amino acids. Trimming took off 7 bases at V and 2 bases at J, with 14 bases between the two ends. The CDR3 sequence: CASTKQAMNYGYTF. The CDR3 nucleotides read TGTGCCAGCACCAAACAGGCGATGAACTATGGCTACACCTTC.

The chain combines TRBV7-8 with TRBJ1-3, with D maybe TRBD1 (5 bases). The CDR3 sequence is 14 residues long. Trimming shortened V by 5 bases and J by 2 bases, and 10 bases separated the two germline ends. The V gene's germline CDR1 is SGHVS and CDR2 FQNEAQ. This CDR3 is CASSTPGAGNTIYF. CDR3 nucleotides: TGTGCCAGCAGCACCCCGGGGGCTGGAAACACCATATATTTT. The variable domain in full, with the rest retrieved from reference TRBV7-8 and TRBJ1-3, is GAGVSQSPRYKVAKRGQDVALRCDPISGHVSLFWYQQALGQGPEFLTYFQNEAQLDKSGLPSDRFFAERPEGSVSTLKIQRTQQEDSAVYLCASSTPGAGNTIYFGEGSWLTVV.

The rearrangement uses TRBV30 and TRBJ1-1; D ambiguous. The CDR3 runs to 12 residues. The V end was cut by 0 bases, the J end by 8 bases, with 10 bases between. Per germline, CDR1 GTSNPN and CDR2 SVGIG (reference sequence). The CDR3 loop is CAWSVLVREAFF. CDR3 DNA sequence: TGTGCCTGGAGTGTTTTGGTCAGGGAAGCTTTCTTT.

This clone was detected only a few times. The sample has other DNA sequences that encode this CDR3 too. The chain links TRBV18 to TRBJ1-2, with 7 nucleotides matching TRBD1. The CDR3 extends over 13 amino acids. The junction had 3 bases not matched to a gene; V was cut back by 6 bases and J by 2 bases. Germline CDR1 and CDR2: KGHSH and LQKENI. CDR3 amino acids: CASSPGQNYGYTF. In DNA, the CDR3 is TGTGCCAGCTCGCCGGGACAGAACTATGGCTACACCTTC. The variable domain in full, with the rest retrieved from reference TRBV18 and TRBJ1-2, is NAGVMQNPRHLVRRRGQEARLRCSPMKGHSHVYWYRQLPEEGLKFMVYLQKENIIDESGMPKERFSAEFPKEGPSILRIQQVVRGDSAAYFCASSPGQNYGYTFGSGTRLTVV.

CDR3 bases: TGTGCCAGCAGCTTATGGAGTAACAAACTGTTTTTT. This codes for CASSLWSNKLFF. The chain couples TRBV5-6 to TRBJ1-4; D remains unclear. The germline V and J ends were trimmed by 2 bases and 11 bases, with 10 bases remaining between them. Germline CDR1 SGHDT, CDR2 YYEEEE. The CDR3 loop spans 12 amino acids.

This chain uses TRBV30 with TRBJ2-1; 7 bases fit TRBD1. The CDR3 extends over 16 amino acids. The germline gives CDR1 GTSNPN, CDR2 SVGIG (reference sequence). V was pared by 3 bases and J by 0 bases, with 8 bases of the junction left unmatched. The CDR3 spells CAWRGQSHSSYNEQFF. In nucleotides, the CDR3 is TGTGCCTGGAGGGGACAGAGCCATAGCTCCTACAATGAGCAGTTCTTC.

The J gene is TRBJ2-7, the V gene TRBV28; D remains unclear. This CDR3 has 15 residues. Germline values: CDR1 MDHEN, CDR2 SYDVKM. The V and J ends lost 7 bases and 0 bases respectively, with 16 bases between them. CDR3 bases: TGTGCCAGCATCTCCGAGAATCCGAGCTCCTACGAGCAGTACTTC. This sequence encodes CASISENPSSYEQYF.

The chain uses TRBV7-9 and TRBJ2-1; no clear D gene. Trimming removed 5 bases from V and 4 bases from J, with 3 bases in between. The V gene's germline CDR1 is SEHNR and CDR2 FQNEAQ (reference sequence). This CDR3 has 11 amino acids. This chain's CDR3 is CASSRYNEQFF. The CDR3 DNA reads TGTGCCAGCAGCCGTTACAATGAGCAGTTCTTC. The full variable domain, completed using reference TRBV7-9 and TRBJ2-1, is DTGVSQNPRHKITKRGQNVTFRCDPISEHNRLYWYRQTLGQGPEFLTYFQNEAQLEKSRLLSDRFSAERPKGSFSTLEIQRTEQGDSAMYLCASSRYNEQFFGPGTRLTVL.

The chain carries TRBV5-5 and TRBJ1-3; 7 nucleotides agree with TRBD1. Germline V gene sequence: CDR1 SGHKS, CDR2 YYEKEE (reference sequence). V was pared by 4 bases and J by 1 base, with 5 bases of the junction left unmatched. CDR3 length: 15 residues. The CDR3 DNA is TGTGCCAGCAGCCCCGGGACAGCGTCTGGAAACACCATATATTTT. Translation gives CASSPGTASGNTIYF.

This clone has just one count. V usage is TRBV7-9 and J usage is TRBJ1-3; D possibly corresponds to TRBD1 (5 bases). From germline, CDR1 is SEHNR and CDR2 FQNEAQ (reference sequence). V dropped 4 bases and J dropped 1 base, with 11 bases sitting between them. The CDR3 is 15 residues long. CDR3 DNA sequence: TGTGCCAGCAGCTCCCCGCAGGGATCTGGAAACACCATATATTTT. Translating gives CASSSPQGSGNTIYF.